One and the same sample provided the 9 T cell receptor beta chains below, sequenced in a study of blood T cell repertoires in COVID-19. Clones were sequenced by immunoSEQ multiplex PCR, and TCRdb holds only the in-frame ones, with some missing. The sample has roughly 48,000 clones, 82% seen once. The sequenced material came from peripheral blood. The source is a man between 40 and 49 years old with acute or convalescent COVID-19.

The rearrangement uses TRBV2 and TRBJ2-7, with unresolved D. V was shortened by 4 bases and J by 0 bases, with 7 bases between the two germline ends. CDR3 length equals 13 residues. Germline loops: CDR1 SNHLY, CDR2 FYNNEI. The CDR3 spells CASSGPGSYEQYF. CDR3 coding DNA: TGTGCCAGCAGTGGTCCGGGCTCCTACGAGCAGTACTTC.

The rearrangement uses TRBV27 and TRBJ2-5, with 11 bases matching TRBD1. Germline lookup yields CDR1 MNHEY and CDR2 SMNVEV (reference sequence). The ends lost 1 base at V and 1 base at J; junction bases unmatched: 8. This CDR3 has 18 amino acids. CDR3 sequence: CASSLFSPGTGGQETQYF. CDR3 DNA sequence: TGTGCCAGCAGTTTATTCAGTCCCGGGACAGGGGGCCAAGAGACCCAGTACTTC.

CDR3 sequence: CASIGARRPKLHF. The CDR3 nucleotides are TGTGCCAGCATTGGGGCCCGACGACCCAAACTCCACTTT. The chain couples TRBV6-5 to TRBJ1-6; a weak D match, TRBD1 (5 bases). V lost 7 bases, J lost 16 bases, and 20 bases lay in between. The CDR3 length is 13 residues. The germline V gene has CDR1 MNHEY and CDR2 SVGAGI.

The V gene is TRBV11-2, the J gene TRBJ1-3, with TRBD1 as a possible D gene (5 bases). V was shortened by 6 bases and J by 0 bases, with 12 bases between the two germline ends. In germline, CDR1 is SGHAT, CDR2 FQNNGV. The CDR3 extends over 15 amino acids. CDR3 bases: TGTGCCAGCAGACCGGGGGGGAGCTCTGGAAACACCATATATTTT. Protein product: CASRPGGSSGNTIYF.

The genes are TRBV5-1 and TRBJ1-3; D unresolved. The CDR3 loop spans 15 amino acids. Per germline, CDR1 SGHRS and CDR2 YFSETQ. Trimming took off 0 bases at V and 0 bases at J, with 7 bases between the two ends. The CDR3, as DNA: TGCGCCAGCAGCTTGGACATTTCCTCTGGAAACACCATATATTTT. As protein: CASSLDISSGNTIYF.

The V call is TRBV5-1, the J call TRBJ1-1, with 9 nucleotides matching TRBD1. The CDR3 extends over 20 amino acids. V dropped 6 bases and J dropped 4; count of bases not matched to a gene: 25. Per germline, CDR1 SGHRS and CDR2 YFSETQ. Here the CDR3 reads CASKLRVPSGTGSGGTEAFF. In DNA, the CDR3 is TGCGCCAGCAAACTCAGGGTTCCCTCCGGGACAGGGTCCGGTGGCACTGAAGCTTTCTTT. The full variable domain, in which reference TRBV5-1 and TRBJ1-1 provide the parts outside the CDR3, is KAGVTQTPRYLIKTRGQQVTLSCSPISGHRSVSWYQQTPGQGLQFLFEYFSETQRNKGNFPGRFSGRQFSNSRSEMNVSTLELGDSALYLCASKLRVPSGTGSGGTEAFFGQGTRLTVV.

This chain links TRBV6-5 with TRBJ2-7; no clear D gene. CDR1 is MNHEY, CDR2 SVGAGI, per germline. The CDR3 extends over 16 amino acids. V gave up 4 bases and J gave up 7 bases, with 23 bases separating them. The DNA of the CDR3 is TGTGCCAGCAGTTCTCCCCTACCTCAGAGACCGAGGGAGCAGTACTTC. Translating gives CASSSPLPQRPREQYF.

This chain connects TRBV4-2 to TRBJ2-2; D gene ambiguous. V was shortened by 1 base and J by 3 bases, with 6 bases between the two germline ends. The CDR3 loop spans 14 amino acids. The V gene's germline CDR1 is LGHNA and CDR2 YNFKEQ. This chain's CDR3 is CASSQGAYTGELFF. The DNA for the CDR3 is TGTGCCAGCAGCCAAGGGGCCTACACCGGGGAGCTGTTTTTT.

The chain links TRBV10-3 to TRBJ2-5; 13 bases are a match to TRBD2. With 2 bases clipped from V and 1 base from J, the junction kept 1 base outside the gene matches. This CDR3 comprises 16 residues. CDR1 ENHRY and CDR2 SYGVKD come from the germline V gene. Here the CDR3 reads CAISEGTSGVQETQYF. The CDR3 DNA sequence: TGTGCCATCAGTGAGGGGACTAGCGGGGTCCAAGAGACCCAGTACTTC.